This T cell receptor (beta chain) was retrieved from a study of identifying expanded T cells in peripheral blood. Study observations and caveats: Technical replicates showed approximately 1.2 changed clones; approximately two weeks roughly 16; four weeks 19.

As concerns this clone: Its antigen remains unidentified.

Germline CDR1 reads SGHTA; CDR2 reads FQGTGA. The ends were cut back, 2 bases at V and 2 bases at J, with 13 bases in the middle. CDR3 length: 16 residues. Collection occurred without any documented infections or immune events in donors. Only in-frame clones appear in the TCRdb table, and some are missing; sequencing was by immunoSEQ multiplex PCR. The sample has tens of thousands of clones; 84% are singletons. Sequencing input: blood. The TCR originated in a person aged 18 to 75 in good health. V and J are TRBV7-3 and TRBJ2-1, with D possibly being TRBD2 (6 bases). In DNA, the CDR3 is TGTGCCAGCAGCTTATTGTCGGGAGAAGCCTACAATGAGCAGTTCTTC. Its protein is CASSLLSGEAYNEQFF.